What follows is one T cell receptor (beta chain) and its context. This entry belongs to a study of radiotherapy plus CTLA-4 blockade in lung cancer. Measured with immunoSEQ multiplex PCR; TCRdb has only the in-frame clones, and not every one. The sample includes around 82,000 clones, 78% seen only once; the top ten take roughly 23%. The sample here was peripheral blood, taken from a patient treated with radiotherapy plus ipilimumab. This receptor was taken from a human donor with non-small cell lung cancer whose response to radiotherapy plus ipilimumab could not be evaluated. Some clones in this sample may be carry-over from other donors' samples.

The CDR3 region has the DNA TGTGCCAGCAGTTTATGGGGGACAGGGGCCGCCCCCTATGGCTACACCTTC. It codes for CASSLWGTGAAPYGYTF. The rearrangement links TRBV27 to TRBJ1-2, with 10 nucleotides matching TRBD1. The germline V gene has CDR1 MNHEY and CDR2 SMNVEV (reference sequence). The V and J ends lost 1 base and 4 bases, in that order; junction bases with no gene match: 9. The length of the CDR3 is 17 residues.